The rows below give T cell receptor beta chains drawn from one sample of a study of T cells in Graves' hyperthyroidism and ophthalmopathy. A single record per CDR3 protein comes from TCRdb applying MiXCR to the multiplex PCR reads. The table shows a few hundred thousand distinct CDR3 sequences, with about 43% occurring only once. Specimen: peripheral blood or thyroid tissue (not recorded which). All receptors derive from an adult woman with Graves' disease, either hyperthyroidism or ophthalmopathy (not recorded which). The CDR3 runs from the conserved cysteine through the conserved F or W. The D gene is left open where the match is weak. The listing skips clone size in some rows; elsewhere it reads once, few, many or a size class.

j_call d_call clone_size v_call cdr3_nt cdr3_aa
TRBJ2-7 - - TRBV29-1 TGCAGCGTTGAAGATGGGTGGGGGCAGTACTTC CSVEDGWGQYF
TRBJ1-2 - - TRBV2 TGTGCCAGCAGTGCGTTAGGGGCCGGTTCGTCTGGCTACACCTTC CASSALGAGSSGYTF
TRBJ2-6 TRBD2 - TRBV10-3 TGTGCCATCAGTGACGGGAGGGATGGGGCCAACGTCCTGACTTTC CAISDGRDGANVLTF
TRBJ2-2 - - TRBV14 TGTGCCTGCAGCCAAGAAACTGACACCGGGGAGCTGTTTTTT CACSQETDTGELFF
TRBJ1-1 - - TRBV6-1 TGTGCCAGCAGTCCCGGGGGGACCACTGAAGCTTTCTTT CASSPGGTTEAFF
TRBJ1-1 - many TRBV10-3 TGTGCCATCAGTGAAACGGAGGAAGTTAGAGCTTTCTTT CAISETEEVRAFF
TRBJ2-5 - - TRBV6-1 TGTGCCAGCAGGGCTAGCGTTACAGAGACCCAGTACTTC CASRASVTETQYF
TRBJ2-5 TRBD1 - TRBV9 TGTGCCAGCAGTGCTACCGGGACAGACCAAGAGACCCAGTACTTC CASSATGTDQETQYF
TRBJ2-7 TRBD2 - TRBV6-6 TGTGCCAGCAGTTACCCCTGGGGAGGGAGGGACGAGCAGTACTTC CASSYPWGGRDEQYF
TRBJ2-5 TRBD2 many TRBV20-1 TGCAGTGCTAAGGGACTAGCGGGGAAAGAGACCCAGTACTTC CSAKGLAGKETQYF
TRBJ1-2 - many TRBV5-1 TGTGCCAGCAGCCTAGGCGGGAACTATGGCTACACCTTC CASSLGGNYGYTF
TRBJ1-4 - few TRBV18 TGTGCCAGCTCACCGCCATCCCTGGGGAAACTGTTTTTT CASSPPSLGKLFF
TRBJ1-5 - - TRBV29-1 TGCAGCGCCTTCAAGGGCAATCAGCCCCAGCATTTT CSAFKGNQPQHF
TRBJ2-5 - many TRBV3-1 TGTGCCAGCAGCCAAGTTGTTTCAGGGAACCAAGAGACCCAGTACTTC CASSQVVSGNQETQYF
TRBJ2-7 - - TRBV10-3 TGTGCCATCAGTGAGGAGGGCGTCTCCTACGAGCAGTACTTC CAISEEGVSYEQYF
TRBJ1-1 - many TRBV12-3/TRBV12-4 TGTGCCAGCAGTCCCAAAACTGAAGCTTTCTTT CASSPKTEAFF
TRBJ1-2 - once TRBV29-1 TGCAGCGTCGTCAGTGGAAACACCTTC CSVVSGNTF
TRBJ2-7 - many TRBV25-1 TGTGCCAGCAGTGGGGGGGCGGTAGGGTCCTACGAGCAGTACTTC CASSGGAVGSYEQYF
TRBJ2-7 - - TRBV2 TGTGCCAGCAGTGAATCGGGGTCGCCGAGGGAGCAGTACTTC CASSESGSPREQYF
TRBJ2-7 - many TRBV5-1 TGCGCCAGCAGCTCCAAAGACCACGAGCAGTACTTC CASSSKDHEQYF
TRBJ1-6 - many TRBV7-3 TGTGCCAGCAGCTTATCGGGCTCCTATAATTCACCCCTCCACTTT CASSLSGSYNSPLHF
TRBJ1-6 TRBD1 many TRBV2 TGTGCCAGCCTAAACGGCGACAGGGGGAATTCACCCCTCCACTTT CASLNGDRGNSPLHF
TRBJ1-5 TRBD1 - TRBV2 TGTGCCACCAGGGGACAGGGGAGCAATCAGCCCCAGCATTTT CATRGQGSNQPQHF
TRBJ1-4 - - TRBV3-1 TGTGCCAGCAGCCCTGCTTGGGGTAATGAAAAACTGTTTTTT CASSPAWGNEKLFF
TRBJ1-2 TRBD1 - TRBV5-1 TGCGCCAGCAGCTGGACAGGGGGCTACGACTACACCTTC CASSWTGGYDYTF